This TCR beta chain was identified in a study of T cell responses to AZD1222 COVID-19 vaccine. Overall study findings and caveats: Clonal diversity may have been underestimated, and the donors were mostly white British, with more females than males. All repertoire sampling was performed exclusively after the peak T cell response.

Profiling relied on immunoSEQ multiplex PCR, and the TCRdb table lists in-frame clones only, not all of them. The sample lists over 100,000 clones, approximately 88% seen once, with more than 3% in the top ten. Comments on this clone: Its antigen is as yet unknown. At one boundary the junction diverges from the germline segment, which might be a read error.

The source was peripheral blood, collected on day 0 of AZD1222 vaccination. The sequence was obtained from an adult in good health.

In nucleotides, the CDR3 is TGTGCCAGCAGCGCAGGGGCTGACGCGCTTTTT. Translated, it gives CASSAGADALF. V gene TRBV7-9 combines with J gene TRBJ1-4; maybe TRBD1 (6 bases). Germline CDR1 reads SEHNR; CDR2 reads FQNEAQ (reference sequence). The CDR3 is 11 amino acids.